This passage covers 17 T cell receptor beta chains from one sample sequenced in a study of circulating tumor DNA in untreated peripheral T-cell lymphoma. Assay: immunoSEQ multiplex PCR; the TCRdb copy retains only in-frame clones and omits some. The table lists a few thousand clones, 55% to 70% of them singletons. Sequenced material: tumor tissue. Every receptor here comes from a human donor with peripheral T-cell lymphoma.

V usage is TRBV30 and J usage is TRBJ1-6, with D perhaps TRBD1 (6 bases). The germline V gene has CDR1 GTSNPN and CDR2 SVGIG (reference sequence). Trimming removed 0 bases from V and 8 bases from J, with 8 bases in between. This CDR3 spans 13 amino acids. The CDR3 DNA reads as TGTGCCTGGAGTGTATCAGGGGATTCACCCCTCCACTTT. Its protein is CAWSVSGDSPLHF.

The chain joins TRBV1 to TRBJ2-2; the DNA was not used to check the table's D call, TRBD2. TRBV1 is a pseudogene segment. This CDR3 has 19 residues. The CDR3 sequence: CASSLPWGLAGANTGELFF. The DNA of the CDR3 is TGCGCCAGCAGCCTCCCCTGGGGACTAGCGGGGGCGAATACCGGGGAGCTGTTTTTT.

This clone was observed a single time. The rearrangement links TRBV11-3 to TRBJ1-1; D possibly corresponds to TRBD1 (6 bases). CDR3 length: 15 amino acids. Trimming pared 5 bases from V and 11 bases from J, leaving 24 bases between. Germline CDR1 and CDR2: SGHNT and YENEEA. The DNA for the CDR3 is TGTGCCAGCAGCCGAAGGCGGACAGCCTCCAAACCGGCTTTCTTT. Translation: CASSRRRTASKPAFF.

This clone rates as large (0.1 to 1%). This chain uses TRBV11-3 with TRBJ2-1; 8 bases are shared with TRBD2. The V segment lost 5 bases and the J segment 3 bases; nucleotides outside the gene matches: 12. The CDR3 is 17 residues long. From germline, CDR1 is SGHNT and CDR2 YENEEA. CDR3 nucleotide sequence: TGTGCCAGCAGCCCCCCCTCCAGCGGGAGTCTCTACAATGAGCAGTTCTTC. Its protein product is CASSPPSSGSLYNEQFF.

The chain employs TRBV29-1 and TRBJ1-2; 7 positions match TRBD1. In germline, CDR1 is SQVTM, CDR2 ANQGSEA. The CDR3 sequence is 12 residues long. V lost 3 bases to trimming and J lost 8 bases; unmatched junction nucleotides: 6. The CDR3, as DNA: TGCAGCGTTGAGGGCCAGGGGGAGGGCTACACCTTC. Translation gives CSVEGQGEGYTF.

V gene TRBV5-1 combines with J gene TRBJ2-1; 9 positions match TRBD2. The CDR3 has 16 residues. The junction had 12 bases not matched to a gene; V was cut back by 6 bases and J by 5 bases. Looked up from germline, CDR1 is SGHRS and CDR2 is YFSETQ. For the CDR3, the DNA is TGCGCCAGCAAAGGGGGCGAGACTAGCGGAAACAATGAGCAGTTCTTC. Amino acid sequence: CASKGGETSGNNEQFF. Complete variable domain (other parts from reference TRBV5-1 and TRBJ2-1): KAGVTQTPRYLIKTRGQQVTLSCSPISGHRSVSWYQQTPGQGLQFLFEYFSETQRNKGNFPGRFSGRQFSNSRSEMNVSTLELGDSALYLCASKGGETSGNNEQFFGPGTRLTVL.

The chain is built from TRBV19 and TRBJ1-3, with D tentatively TRBD1 (5 bases). Germline assignment: CDR1 LNHDA and CDR2 SQIVND (reference sequence). This CDR3 contains 15 residues. V was pared by 4 bases and J by 1 base, with 11 bases between. The CDR3 bases are TGTGCCAGTAGTACGATTACAGGATCTGGAAACACCATATATTTT. The encoded protein is CASSTITGSGNTIYF.

By share, this clone counts as medium-sized. The chain has TRBV18 and TRBJ2-3; TRBD1 is a possible D gene (5 bases). The CDR3 is made up of 15 amino acids. Deletions cut 1 base from V and 2 bases from J, with 10 bases between. Germline V CDR1 and CDR2: KGHSH, LQKENI. CDR3 loop: CASSPQGWFTDTQYF. The CDR3 coding sequence is TGTGCCAGCTCACCACAGGGGTGGTTCACAGATACGCAGTATTTT.

The chain recombines TRBV14 with TRBJ1-2; D gene uncertain. V was clipped by 4 bases and J by 2 bases, with 14 bases between them. Germline CDR1 and CDR2: SGHDN and FVKESK. The CDR3 consists of 15 residues. DNA of the CDR3: TGTGCCAGCAGCCTACGGGAGGGATGGAACTATGGCTACACCTTC. Its protein product is CASSLREGWNYGYTF.

This clone was observed a handful of times. V gene TRBV15 combines with J gene TRBJ2-5; 7 positions match TRBD1. Germline CDR1 and CDR2: LNHNV and YYDKDF (reference sequence). The CDR3 is 15 residues long. V lost 5 bases and J lost 5; bases outside the gene matches: 11. The chain's CDR3 is CATSRIKTGAETQYF. For the CDR3, the DNA is TGTGCCACCAGCCGGATAAAAACAGGGGCCGAGACCCAGTACTTC.

The chain carries TRBV12-5 and TRBJ2-5, with 7 bases matching TRBD2. The germline CDR1 and CDR2 sequences are LGHNT and FRNRAP. The CDR3 loop spans 15 amino acids. The CDR3 loop reads CASTRVAGVGETQYF. In DNA, the CDR3 is TGTGCCAGCACCCGGGTTGCGGGAGTAGGGGAGACCCAGTACTTC.

This clone came up a few times. The chain links TRBV6-8 to TRBJ1-5; 10 bases match TRBD1. V was pared by 10 bases and J by 1 base, with 4 bases of the junction left unmatched. The germline V gene has CDR1 MNHGY and CDR2 SAAAGT. The CDR3 consists of 14 residues. CDR3 in amino acids: CATTDRGSNQPQHF. The CDR3 DNA reads as TGTGCCACCACGGACAGGGGGAGCAATCAGCCCCAGCATTTT.

The sample holds one count of this clone. The chain employs TRBV1 and TRBJ2-2. TRBV1 is recorded as a pseudogene. The CDR3 totals 12 residues. CDR3 nucleotides: TGCGCCAGCAGGGGGTTCACCGGGGAGCTGTTTTTT. It specifies CASRGFTGELFF.

This clone has a handful of counts. The J gene is TRBJ2-2, the V gene TRBV23-1; D gene ambiguous. TRBV23-1 qualifies as an ORF whose function is uncertain. V was shortened by 6 bases and J by 8 bases, with 13 bases between the two germline ends. This CDR3 has 13 amino acids. The CDR3 DNA is TGCGCCAGCAGCTTGCTGAATTCAGGGGAGCTGTTTTTT. This translates into CASSLLNSGELFF.

V usage is TRBV1 and J usage is TRBJ2-7. TRBV1 is recorded as a pseudogene. The CDR3 runs 15 residues. The CDR3 DNA reads as TGCGCCAGCAGCCAAGTAACTCCGGATTGGGACGAGCAGTACTTC. Its translation: CASSQVTPDWDEQYF.

The rearrangement uses TRBV6-8 and TRBJ2-7; either TRBD1 or TRBD2 may supply D (6 bases each). CDR1 MNHGY and CDR2 SAAAGT come from the germline V gene. The CDR3 consists of 16 residues. Here the CDR3 reads CVSSAITGRPFYEQYV. The DNA for the CDR3 is TGTGTCAGCAGTGCTATTACAGGGAGGCCCTTCTACGAGCAGTACGTC.

This clone was recorded only once. V and J are TRBV6-8 and TRBJ2-7, with 11 bases fitting TRBD1. Germline V lookup: CDR1 MNHGY, CDR2 SAAAGT. V shed 11 bases, J shed 0 bases, and the junction held 3 bases outside the gene matches. This CDR3 is 13 amino acids long. CDR3 in DNA: TGTGCCTCGGGACAGGGGGTCTCCTACGAGCAGTACTTC. Protein sequence: CASGQGVSYEQYF.